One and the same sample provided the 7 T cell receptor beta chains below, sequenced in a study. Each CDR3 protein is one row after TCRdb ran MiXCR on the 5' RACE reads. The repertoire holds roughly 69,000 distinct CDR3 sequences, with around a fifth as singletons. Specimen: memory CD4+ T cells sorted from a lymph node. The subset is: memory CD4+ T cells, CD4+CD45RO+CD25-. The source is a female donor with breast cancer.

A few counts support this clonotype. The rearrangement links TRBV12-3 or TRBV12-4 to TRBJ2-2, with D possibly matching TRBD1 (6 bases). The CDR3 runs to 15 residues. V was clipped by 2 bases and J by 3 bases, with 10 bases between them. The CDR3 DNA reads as TGTGCCAGCAGTTTACCCAGGGGTGACACCGGGGAGCTGTTTTTT. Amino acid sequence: CASSLPRGDTGELFF.

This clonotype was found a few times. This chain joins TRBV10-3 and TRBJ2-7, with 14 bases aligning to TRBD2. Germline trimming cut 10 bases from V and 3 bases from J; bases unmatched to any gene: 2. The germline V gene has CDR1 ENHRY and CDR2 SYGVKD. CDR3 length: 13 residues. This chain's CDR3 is CATGLAGGYEQYF. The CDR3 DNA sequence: TGTGCCACCGGACTAGCGGGGGGCTACGAGCAGTACTTC.

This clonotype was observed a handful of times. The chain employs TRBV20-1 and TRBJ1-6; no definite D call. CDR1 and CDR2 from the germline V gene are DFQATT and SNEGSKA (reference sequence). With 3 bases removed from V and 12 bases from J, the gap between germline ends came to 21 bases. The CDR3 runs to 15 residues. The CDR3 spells CSASLATLLDGPLHF. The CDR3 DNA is TGCAGTGCTAGTTTAGCGACACTACTAGACGGACCCCTCCACTTT.

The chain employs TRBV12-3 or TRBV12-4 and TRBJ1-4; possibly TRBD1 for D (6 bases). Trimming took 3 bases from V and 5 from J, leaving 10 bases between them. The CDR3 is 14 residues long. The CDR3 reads CASSLRQGNEKLFF. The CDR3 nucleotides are TGTGCCAGCAGTTTGCGGCAGGGGAATGAAAAACTGTTTTTT.

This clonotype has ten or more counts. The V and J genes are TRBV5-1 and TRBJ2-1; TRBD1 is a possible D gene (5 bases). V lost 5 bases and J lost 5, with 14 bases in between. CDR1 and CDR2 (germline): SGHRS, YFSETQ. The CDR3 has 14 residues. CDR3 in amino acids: CASSWPGPNNEQFF. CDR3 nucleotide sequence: TGCGCCAGCAGTTGGCCAGGGCCAAACAATGAGCAGTTCTTC. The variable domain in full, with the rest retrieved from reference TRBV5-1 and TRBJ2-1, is KAGVTQTPRYLIKTRGQQVTLSCSPISGHRSVSWYQQTPGQGLQFLFEYFSETQRNKGNFPGRFSGRQFSNSRSEMNVSTLELGDSALYLCASSWPGPNNEQFFGPGTRLTVL.

This CDR3 reads CASSLGSGNTIYF. The DNA of the CDR3 is TGCGCCAGCAGCTTGGGTAGCGGAAACACCATATATTTT. This chain links TRBV5-1 with TRBJ1-3; no clear D. The CDR3 totals 13 residues. Deletions cut 0 bases from V and 4 bases from J, with 5 bases between. Germline assignment: CDR1 SGHRS and CDR2 YFSETQ.

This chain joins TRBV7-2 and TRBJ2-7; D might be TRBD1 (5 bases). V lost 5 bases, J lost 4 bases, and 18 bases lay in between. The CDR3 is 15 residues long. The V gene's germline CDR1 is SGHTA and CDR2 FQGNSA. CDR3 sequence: CASSRQPDRNYEQYF. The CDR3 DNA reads TGTGCCAGCAGCCGACAACCCGACAGAAATTACGAGCAGTACTTC. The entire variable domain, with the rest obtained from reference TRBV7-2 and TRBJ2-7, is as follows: GAGVSQSPSNKVTEKGKDVELRCDPISGHTALYWYRQSLGQGLEFLIYFQGNSAPDKSGLPSDRFSAERTGGSVSTLTIQRTQQEDSAVYLCASSRQPDRNYEQYFGPGTRLTVT.